This is a list of T cell receptor beta chains from one sample in a study of breast tumors, draining lymph nodes, adjacent tissues. TCRdb recomputed calls from the multiplex PCR reads with MiXCR, one row per CDR3 protein. The table shows approximately 170,000 distinct CDR3 sequences, with 30% to 35% occurring only once. Sequenced: axillary lymph node tissue. Every receptor here comes from a female donor with breast cancer. Some clones in this sample may be carry-over from other donors' samples. Both conserved end residues are part of each CDR3. A D gene is named only where the DNA matches it firmly.

TRBV11-3 TRBD1 CASSAARQGHGYTF
TRBV3-1 - CASSQGLAGDEKLFF
TRBV2 TRBD1 CASRRDSTEAFF
TRBV28 TRBD1 CASSPNDRGRQPQHF
TRBV4-2 TRBD1 CASSQSPGGLYEQYF
TRBV7-3 - CASSPYAGGANVLTF
TRBV15 - CATSLQVNTEAFF
TRBV28 - CASSSTFGAANEKLFF
TRBV14 - CASSRKITDGTYYGYTF
TRBV5-1 - CASSLGEPPYEQYF
TRBV4-2 - CASSQDGTHRAEAFF
TRBV12-3/TRBV12-4 TRBD2 CASRFRGGETGELFF
TRBV14 - CASSPSGWGLVKNIQYF